This T cell receptor beta chain was retrieved from a study of CD4+ T cells in melanoma. Study-level points and caveats: In melanoma, neoantigen-specific CD4+ T cells reportedly differed in differentiation state. CD8+ T cell, macrophage and B cell function reportedly correlated with neoantigen-specific CD4+ T cells.

Sequenced by immunoSEQ multiplex PCR; TCRdb stores in-frame clones only, minus some. The table shows roughly 150,000 clones, with around 90% occurring only once. The CDR3 extends over 17 amino acids. V was cut by 1 base and J by 7 bases, with 19 bases left in between. Germline V CDR1 and CDR2: SGHDN, FVKESK. Concerning this clone: Its specificity is unknown.

This TCR was recovered from a human donor with melanoma. This chain links TRBV14 with TRBJ1-4; D is possibly TRBD1 (5 bases). CDR3 DNA: TGTGCCAGCAGCCAAGCCCCTGCTAGACAGCGACGTGAAAAACTGTTTTTT. Its protein is CASSQAPARQRREKLFF.